The rows below give T cell receptor beta chains drawn from one sample of a study of neurological immune-mediated disorders. TCRdb reanalysed the 5' RACE reads using MiXCR and keeps one entry per CDR3 protein. The table lists 55,000 to 65,000 distinct CDR3 sequences, about 13% of them singletons. Sequenced material: PBMCs. The receptors derive from a woman in her sixties or seventies with HTLV-1-associated myelopathy (HAM/TSP). CDR3s include the opening cysteine and the closing phenylalanine or tryptophan. D genes are given only for firm matches. Some rows mark clone size as missing; the rest say once, few, many or name a class of expanded clone.

TRBV5-1	-	TRBJ2-3	many	TGCGCCAGCAGCTTACGACAGAGTTCAGATACGCAGTATTTT	CASSLRQSSDTQYF
TRBV20-1	TRBD2	TRBJ2-5	many	TGCAGTGCAGCCGGGACTAGCGGGAGGGCCAAAGAGACCCAGTACTTC	CSAAGTSGRAKETQYF
TRBV28	-	TRBJ2-1	many	TGTGCCAGCAGTCTCCTTCAGCGGTCCGAGCAGTTCTTC	CASSLLQRSEQFF
TRBV29-1	-	TRBJ2-7	many	TGCAGCGTTGTGGACAACTCCTACGAGCAGTACTTC	CSVVDNSYEQYF
TRBV20-1	TRBD1	TRBJ2-1	many	TGCAGTGCTAGAGAGAATGGACAGGAGCGCTACAATGAGCAGTTCTTC	CSARENGQERYNEQFF
TRBV7-2	-	TRBJ2-3	many	TGTGCCAGCAGCTCTCCACTCACAGATACGCAGTATTTT	CASSSPLTDTQYF
TRBV5-5	TRBD1	TRBJ1-1	many	TGTGCCAGCAGCTTGGGACAGGGGGCTATGAACACTGAAGCTTTCTTT	CASSLGQGAMNTEAFF
TRBV6-5	TRBD2	TRBJ2-1	-	TGTGCCAGCAGTTACGCCTCCCTAGCGGGGAGGTACAATGAGCAGTTCTTC	CASSYASLAGRYNEQFF
TRBV5-1	-	TRBJ2-7	many	TGCGCCAGCAGCTACGGGGGGCTCAACGAGCAGTACTTC	CASSYGGLNEQYF
TRBV5-1	-	TRBJ2-4	many	TGCGCCAGCAGCTTGGGGGCTGGGGTGGACAAAAACATTCAGTACTTC	CASSLGAGVDKNIQYF
TRBV5-1	TRBD1	TRBJ2-1	many	TGCGCCAGCAGCTTGGACGGGACAGCCCACAATGAGCAGTTCTTC	CASSLDGTAHNEQFF
TRBV5-1	-	TRBJ1-1	many	TGCGCCAGCAGCCTTTTCGGCCTCCAATCCATGAACACTGAAGCTTTCTTT	CASSLFGLQSMNTEAFF
TRBV7-6	TRBD2	TRBJ2-1	-	TGTGCCAGCGGACAACAGATGGGGGGGGGATCCTACAATGAGCAGTTCTTC	CASGQQMGGGSYNEQFF
TRBV6-5	-	TRBJ1-2	many	TGTGCCAGCAGTTACAAACTGAACTATGGCTACACCTTC	CASSYKLNYGYTF
TRBV12-3/TRBV12-4	TRBD1	TRBJ2-7	-	TGTGCCAGCAGCGCCGGGACAGGGACTACCGAGCAGTACTTC	CASSAGTGTTEQYF
TRBV20-1	TRBD1	TRBJ2-1	many	TGCAGTGCTAGAGACCGGGACAGGGGAGCCTACAATGAGCAGTTCTTC	CSARDRDRGAYNEQFF
TRBV20-1	-	TRBJ2-5	many	TGCAGTGCTAGAGTGGCGTACCAAGAGACCCAGTACTTC	CSARVAYQETQYF
TRBV5-1	-	TRBJ2-1	many	TGCGCCAGCAGCTTCCTAGCGTTTTCCAATGAGCAGTTCTTC	CASSFLAFSNEQFF
TRBV6-5	TRBD2	TRBJ2-7	many	TGTGCCAGCAGTTCCGAGGGACTAGCGGGAGCCCACGAGCAGTACTTC	CASSSEGLAGAHEQYF
TRBV7-9	-	TRBJ2-6	many	TGTGCCAGCAGCTTAGCTGGGGGAGCCAACGTCCTGACTTTC	CASSLAGGANVLTF
TRBV27	-	TRBJ2-7	many	TGTGCCAGCAGTTTATCGGTAGGGAGTTGGTACGAGCAGTACTTC	CASSLSVGSWYEQYF
TRBV9	TRBD1	TRBJ2-2	-	TGTGCCAGCTGCGTAGACCCAGGGGGCACTGGGGAGCTGTTTTTT	CASCVDPGGTGELFF
TRBV7-9	-	TRBJ2-7	many	TGTGCCAGCAGCTTATGGTCCAGCAGGCTCTCCTACGAGCAGTACTTC	CASSLWSSRLSYEQYF
TRBV6-5	-	TRBJ2-5	many	TGTGCCAGCAGTTACCACGCTCAAGAGACCCAGTACTTC	CASSYHAQETQYF
TRBV12-3/TRBV12-4	TRBD2	TRBJ2-5	many	TGTGCCAGCAGATACGGGACTACCGAGACCCAGTACTTC	CASRYGTTETQYF
TRBV7-2	-	TRBJ2-7	many	TGTGCCAGCAGCTTAGGAACCTACGAGCAGTACTTC	CASSLGTYEQYF
TRBV12-3/TRBV12-4	-	TRBJ1-2	many	TGTGCCAGCACCGAAATGGCAGAGTATGGCTACACCTTC	CASTEMAEYGYTF
TRBV6-6	TRBD1	TRBJ1-5	many	TGTGCCAGCAGTTACGCATATCGGCGACAGGGGGAGGATAGTGGCAATCAGCCCCAGCATTTT	CASSYAYRRQGEDSGNQPQHF
TRBV7-3	TRBD2	TRBJ2-2	few	TGTGCCAGCAGCCAACTAGCGGGAGCGGGCACCGGGGAGCTGTTTTTT	CASSQLAGAGTGELFF